Described below is a single T cell receptor beta chain sequence and its context. Its specificity is not known. Germline CDR1 and CDR2: MNHNS and SASEGT. V was clipped by 4 bases and J by 4 bases; unmatched bases: 6. The CDR3 is made up of 16 amino acids. Only in-frame clones appear in the TCRdb table, and some are missing; sequencing was by immunoSEQ multiplex PCR. The data hold some 120,000 clones, with about 87% observed a single time. The data originate from a study of T cell responses to AZD1222 COVID-19 vaccine. General observations from the study: Seropositive status at baseline applied to only five or six AZD1222 recipients. Females outnumbered males among donors, who were mostly white British; clonal diversity was possibly underestimated. Unmutated variant regions reportedly attract nearly half of all spike-specific TCRs.

Sequencing was performed on peripheral blood, taken on day 0 of AZD1222 vaccination. The source is an adult in good health. The chain uses TRBV6-1 and TRBJ1-5; 11 bases map to TRBD1. The CDR3 loop reads CASSAPGQGGNQPQHF. CDR3 bases: TGTGCCAGCAGTGCCCCGGGACAGGGGGGAAATCAGCCCCAGCATTTT.